This TCR beta chain originates from a study of CD8+ T cells in alopecia areata. Those with alopecia areata gave lesional scalp punch biopsies and peripheral blood. Sorting separated CD4+ and CD8+ T cells out of PBMCs. Sequencing templates came from extracted RNA that was reverse transcribed into cDNA. Clones were read by immunoSEQ multiplex PCR, and TCRdb kept only the in-frame ones, dropping some. The sample contains about 150,000 clones, about 50% of which appear only once. The CDR3 totals 11 residues. Trimming shortened V by 1 base and J by 6 bases, and 6 bases separated the two germline ends. Germline CDR1 and CDR2: DFQATT and SNEGSKA (reference sequence).

This chain links TRBV20-1 with TRBJ1-2; D remains ambiguous. The receptor was isolated from a human donor with alopecia areata. The specimen comprised CD8+ T cells sorted from blood, sampled at week 0. The CDR3 DNA reads TGCAGTGCTAGAGGTGCACATGGCTACACCTTC. Translating gives CSARGAHGYTF.